These T cell receptor beta chains were read from a single sample in a study of graft-versus-host responses after intestinal transplantation. Which antigens these TCRs recognize remains unknown. This table comes from immunoSEQ multiplex PCR, and its TCRdb copy is limited to in-frame clones, with some not included. This sample carries more than 65,000 clones, about 88% of them seen once, and the ten largest clones take 0.34%. The sample in question was unstimulated CD4+ T cells sorted from spleen or lymph node cells, obtained before intestinal transplant. Receptor source: a human donor who received an intestinal transplant. Each CDR3 is given with its conserved first and last residue. D genes are given only for firm matches. Part of the rows lack a size; the others show once, few, many or a class for expanded clones.

TRBV7-9	NA	TRBD1	TRBJ1-4	TGTGCCAGCAGCTATGGGACAGGGTGGGATGAAAAACTGTTTTTT	CASSYGTGWDEKLFF
TRBV5-1	NA	TRBD1	TRBJ2-3	TGCGCCAGCAGCTTGCGACAGGGAAGTGCAGATACGCAGTATTTT	CASSLRQGSADTQYF
TRBV27	NA	TRBD2	TRBJ2-1	TGTGCCAGCAGTTCGGAACTAGCGGGTACAAGTGAGCAGTTCTTC	CASSSELAGTSEQFF
TRBV7-9	NA	NA	TRBJ1-2	TGTGCCAGCAGCGTCCCAAAGGGGAACGGCTACACCTTC	CASSVPKGNGYTF
TRBV28	NA	TRBD1	TRBJ1-2	TGTGCCAGCAGACTGCCGGGACAGGGATCAGGAGGCTACACCTTC	CASRLPGQGSGGYTF
TRBV10-3	NA	TRBD1	TRBJ1-2	TGTGCCACGGGACAGGACTATGGCTACACCTTC	CATGQDYGYTF
TRBV18	NA	TRBD1	TRBJ2-1	TGTGCCAGCTCACCAATCAGGGGGCCGGATAATGAGCAGTTCTTC	CASSPIRGPDNEQFF
TRBV30	NA	TRBD1	TRBJ1-4	TGTGCCTGGTCAGGGGGAAATGAAAAACTGTTTTTT	CAWSGGNEKLFF
TRBV5-4	NA	NA	TRBJ1-6	TGTGCCAGCAGCTTCCGGGACAATAATTCACCCCTCCACTTT	CASSFRDNNSPLHF
TRBV6-5	NA	TRBD2	TRBJ2-7	TGTGCCAGCAGTTACACAAGCGGGGGAAAGCCCTACGAGCAGTACTTC	CASSYTSGGKPYEQYF
TRBV5-1	NA	TRBD1	TRBJ1-3	TGCGCCAGCAGCGGACAGGGGGCTGGAAACACCATATATTTT	CASSGQGAGNTIYF
TRBV2	NA	NA	TRBJ1-2	TGTGCCAGCACGACAATAAGACCCTATGGCTACACCTTC	CASTTIRPYGYTF
TRBV19	NA	TRBD2	TRBJ2-1	TGTGCCAGTAGTATTCGAGGACTAGCGGCCTACAATGAGCAGTTCTTC	CASSIRGLAAYNEQFF
TRBV29-1	NA	NA	TRBJ2-2	TGCAGCGTTGAACGGGGATCGGACACCGGGGAGCTGTTTTTT	CSVERGSDTGELFF
TRBV19	few	NA	TRBJ1-2	TGTGCCAGTAGTATAGAGGGCCGGGGATATGGCTACACCTTC	CASSIEGRGYGYTF
TRBV5-1	NA	NA	TRBJ1-1	TGCGCCAGCAGCTTGGTGGCAGATTTGAACACTGAAGCTTTCTTT	CASSLVADLNTEAFF
TRBV7-2	NA	NA	TRBJ1-2	TGTGCCAGCAGCTTATATCGGGAGGACTATGGCTACACCTTC	CASSLYREDYGYTF
TRBV19	NA	TRBD1	TRBJ1-1	TGTGCCAGTAGTTTCGGGACAGCGAAAGCTTTCTTT	CASSFGTAKAFF
TRBV5-1	NA	NA	TRBJ2-5	TGCGCCAGCAGCCCGGGATCCGGCCAAGAGACCCAGTACTTC	CASSPGSGQETQYF
TRBV6-5	NA	NA	TRBJ1-4	TGTGCCAGCAGTCTCAGAACAGGAGAAAATGAAAAACTGTTTTTT	CASSLRTGENEKLFF
TRBV7-9	NA	TRBD1	TRBJ2-6	TGTGCCAGCAGCCTGAGGGGGCTTGGGGCCAACGTCCTGACTTTC	CASSLRGLGANVLTF
TRBV2	NA	TRBD2	TRBJ2-2	TGTGCCAGCAGACCCACGGGGGGACCCGGGGGAGGGGAGCTGTTTTTT	CASRPTGGPGGGELFF
TRBV19	NA	NA	TRBJ1-1	TGTGCCAGTAGTCAGACAGCGAACACTGAAGCTTTCTTT	CASSQTANTEAFF
TRBV6-1	NA	TRBD2	TRBJ2-1	TGTGCCAGCAGTGAAGGGGCAGGGAGGGATGAGCAGTTCTTC	CASSEGAGRDEQFF
TRBV6-1	NA	NA	TRBJ1-5	TGTGCCAGCAACCAGGGGAAAAGCAATCAGCCCCAGCATTTT	CASNQGKSNQPQHF
TRBV5-1	NA	NA	TRBJ2-1	TGCGCCAGCAGCTTGGAGGGGGGGCGCGATGAGCAGTTCTTC	CASSLEGGRDEQFF
TRBV6-4	NA	NA	TRBJ2-2	TGTGCCAGCAGGGAATGCTGTGGGAGGACCACCGGGGAGCTGTTTTTT	CASRECCGRTTGELFF
TRBV28	NA	TRBD2	TRBJ2-7	TGTGCCAGCAGTTTGGGACTAGCGGGCTACGAGCAGTACTTC	CASSLGLAGYEQYF
TRBV28	NA	NA	TRBJ1-5	TGTGCCAGCAAGCCCGAGGACAGCCGGGCCCAGCCCCAGCATTTT	CASKPEDSRAQPQHF
TRBV5-1	NA	TRBD1	TRBJ1-2	TGCGCCAGCAGCTCAGGGGGGAATGGCTACACCTTC	CASSSGGNGYTF
TRBV27	NA	TRBD2	TRBJ2-7	TGTGCCAGCAGTTTAAAAGGACTAGGGTTCTACGAGCAGTACTTC	CASSLKGLGFYEQYF
TRBV4-1	NA	NA	TRBJ2-7	TGCGCCAGCAGCCTCCAACAGGGTTTGGGGGCCGAGCAGTACTTC	CASSLQQGLGAEQYF
TRBV10-2	NA	NA	TRBJ1-6	TGCGCCAGCAGTGTTTGGGAGGTGGGGGTCAATAATTCACCCCTCCACTTT	CASSVWEVGVNNSPLHF
TRBV7-9	NA	NA	TRBJ1-2	TGTGCCAGCAGCTTACCCCCGGGCTACACCTTC	CASSLPPGYTF
TRBV19	NA	NA	TRBJ2-2	TGTGCCAGTACTCTAGGGGCTAACACCGGGGAGCTGTTTTTT	CASTLGANTGELFF
TRBV28	medium-sized	NA	TRBJ1-4	TGTGCCAGCAGTAGAGGACAGTCTAATGAAAAACTGTTTTTT	CASSRGQSNEKLFF
TRBV5-1	once	NA	TRBJ2-3	TGCGCCAGCAGCCCTCGGGACTTGACCGCAGGTCTAGGGAGCACAGATACGCAGTATTTT	CASSPRDLTAGLGSTDTQYF
TRBV7-8	NA	TRBD2	TRBJ2-7	TGTGCCAGCAGCTTCGTCATAAAGCGCCGGGGGGGCGAGCAGTACTTC	CASSFVIKRRGGEQYF
TRBV28	NA	NA	TRBJ1-4	TGTGCCAGCAGTTCAGGACTGGGATCTAGTGAAAAACTGTTTTTT	CASSSGLGSSEKLFF
TRBV7-6	NA	NA	TRBJ2-2	TGTGCCAGCAGCTCCCCTCTTGAGCTGTTTTTT	CASSSPLELFF
TRBV7-9	NA	NA	TRBJ2-1	TGTGCCAGCAGCTCCGCCTGGCCCCAGTTCTTC	CASSSAWPQFF
TRBV10-3	NA	TRBD2	TRBJ2-1	TGTGCCATCAGGGCGGGAGGATACAATGAGCAGTTCTTC	CAIRAGGYNEQFF
TRBV4-1	once	NA	TRBJ1-4	TGCGCCAGCAGCCAAGAAGCCCTGTACAATGAAAAACTGTTTTTT	CASSQEALYNEKLFF
TRBV19	NA	NA	TRBJ2-7	TGTGCCAGTAGTAAGGGGCAACCTGCCCGCTACGAGCAGTACTTC	CASSKGQPARYEQYF